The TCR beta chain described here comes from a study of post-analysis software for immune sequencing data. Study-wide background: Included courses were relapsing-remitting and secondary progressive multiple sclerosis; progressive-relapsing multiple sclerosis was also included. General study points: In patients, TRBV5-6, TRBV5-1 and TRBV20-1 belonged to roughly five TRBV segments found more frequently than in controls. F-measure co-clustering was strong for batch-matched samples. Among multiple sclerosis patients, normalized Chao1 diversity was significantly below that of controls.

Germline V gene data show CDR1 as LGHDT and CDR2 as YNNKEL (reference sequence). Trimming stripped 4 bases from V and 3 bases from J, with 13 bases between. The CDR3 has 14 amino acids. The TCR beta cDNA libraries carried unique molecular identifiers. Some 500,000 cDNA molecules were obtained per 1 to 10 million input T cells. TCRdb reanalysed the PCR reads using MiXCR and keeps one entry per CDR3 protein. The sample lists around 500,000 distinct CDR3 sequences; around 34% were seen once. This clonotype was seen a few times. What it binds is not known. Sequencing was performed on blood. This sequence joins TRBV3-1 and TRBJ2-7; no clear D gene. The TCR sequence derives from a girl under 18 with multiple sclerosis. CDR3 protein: CASSRSGRFYEQYF. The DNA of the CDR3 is TGTGCCAGCAGCCGGTCGGGCAGGTTCTACGAGCAGTACTTC.